Sequencing of this T cell receptor beta chain was carried out in a study of T-cell memory formation after mild COVID-19. TCRdb re-called the 5' RACE reads with MiXCR, one entry per CDR3 protein. There are around 130,000 distinct CDR3 sequences in the sample; over 15% occur only once, and over 4% lies in the top ten. There are 13 residues in the CDR3. Per germline, CDR1 SGHTA and CDR2 FQGNSA. V was pared by 5 bases and J by 14 bases, with 20 bases between. The sequenced material came from PBMCs or a T cell subset sorted from them (not recorded which). The receptor's source is a man between 18 and 35 years old who had mild COVID-19 (a few samples of this study predate the infection). Cell type and time point are not known. The V gene is TRBV7-2, the J gene TRBJ2-3; D gene uncertain. CDR3 nucleotides: TGTGCCAGCAGCACTGCCGGGCCTGACTCCCGGTATTTT. Protein: CASSTAGPDSRYF.